This T cell receptor (beta chain) originates from a study of blood T cell repertoires in COVID-19. Across the whole study: From the United States, Italy and Spain came samples of acute and convalescent COVID-19. The cDNA or gDNA used as material had been derived from T cells, B-cell-depleted T cells, or PBMCs.

Authors' data handling: The assay estimated nucleated cells by amplifying reference gene primers. Assay used: immunoSEQ multiplex PCR; TCRdb lists only in-frame clones, some missing. V and J calls and clone size come straight from that table; D and trimming were deduced from the DNA. The sample records over 140,000 clones, 60% to 85% being singletons. Worth noting for this clone: The junction differs from germline at one of its ends, possibly a read error.

CDR3 size: 15 residues. Germline values: CDR1 SSHAT, CDR2 FNYEAQ (reference sequence). The chain couples TRBV7-7 to TRBJ2-1; 8 bases match TRBD1. The specimen was peripheral blood. The clonotype comes from a woman over 75 with active or convalescent COVID-19. The CDR3 sequence: CASSFGQGLGDEQFF. CDR3 DNA sequence: TGTGCTAGCAGCTTTGGACAGGGACTGGGCGATGAGCAGTTCTTC.